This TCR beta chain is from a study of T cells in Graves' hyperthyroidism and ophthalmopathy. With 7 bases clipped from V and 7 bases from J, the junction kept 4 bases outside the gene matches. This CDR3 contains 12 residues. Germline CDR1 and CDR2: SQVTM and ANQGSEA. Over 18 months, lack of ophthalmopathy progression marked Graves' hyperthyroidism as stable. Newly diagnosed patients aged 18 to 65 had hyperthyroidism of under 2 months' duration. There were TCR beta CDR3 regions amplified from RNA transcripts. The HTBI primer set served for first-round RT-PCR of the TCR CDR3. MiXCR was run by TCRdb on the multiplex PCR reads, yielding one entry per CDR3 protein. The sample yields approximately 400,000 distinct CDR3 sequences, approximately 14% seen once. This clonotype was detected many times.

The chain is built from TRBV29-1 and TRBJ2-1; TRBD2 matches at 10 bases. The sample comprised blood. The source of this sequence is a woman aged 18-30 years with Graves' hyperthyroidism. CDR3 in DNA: TGCAGCGGCAATAGCGGGAGGAATGAGCAGTTCTTC. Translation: CSGNSGRNEQFF.